Sequencing of this T cell receptor (beta chain) was carried out in a study of CXCR3-negative and CXCR3-positive naive CD8 T cells. Points from the study as a whole: Researchers report that CXCR3-positive naive cells carry more hydrophobic TRB CDR3s than CXCR3-negative naive cells. Memory cells showed distinct TRBV-TRBJ patterns, while the two naive subsets matched.

Carrying UMI labels, the TRB cDNA libraries were prepared through 5' RACE. TCRdb re-called the 5' RACE reads, yielding one record per CDR3 amino acid sequence without DNA. The sample has 7,000 to 7,500 distinct CDR3 sequences. This clonotype ranks as medium-sized in terms of frequency. The antigen is undetermined. Sorts performed in triplicate captured more than 250,000 cells each from every CD8+ T cell subset. The CDR3 covers 14 residues. Looked up from germline, CDR1 is SQVTM and CDR2 is ANQGSEA. Sequenced material: naive CXCR3+ CD8+ T cells from blood. Subset given: CD45RO-CCR7+CD27+CD95- naive CD8+ T cells expressing CXCR3 (TNR3+). This chain joins TRBV29-1 and TRBJ2-1; the D call from TCRdb, TRBD1, cannot be confirmed without DNA. The clonotype was recovered from a human donor in good health. Some clones in this sample may be carry-over from other donors' samples. This CDR3 reads CSVQQGASYNEQFF.